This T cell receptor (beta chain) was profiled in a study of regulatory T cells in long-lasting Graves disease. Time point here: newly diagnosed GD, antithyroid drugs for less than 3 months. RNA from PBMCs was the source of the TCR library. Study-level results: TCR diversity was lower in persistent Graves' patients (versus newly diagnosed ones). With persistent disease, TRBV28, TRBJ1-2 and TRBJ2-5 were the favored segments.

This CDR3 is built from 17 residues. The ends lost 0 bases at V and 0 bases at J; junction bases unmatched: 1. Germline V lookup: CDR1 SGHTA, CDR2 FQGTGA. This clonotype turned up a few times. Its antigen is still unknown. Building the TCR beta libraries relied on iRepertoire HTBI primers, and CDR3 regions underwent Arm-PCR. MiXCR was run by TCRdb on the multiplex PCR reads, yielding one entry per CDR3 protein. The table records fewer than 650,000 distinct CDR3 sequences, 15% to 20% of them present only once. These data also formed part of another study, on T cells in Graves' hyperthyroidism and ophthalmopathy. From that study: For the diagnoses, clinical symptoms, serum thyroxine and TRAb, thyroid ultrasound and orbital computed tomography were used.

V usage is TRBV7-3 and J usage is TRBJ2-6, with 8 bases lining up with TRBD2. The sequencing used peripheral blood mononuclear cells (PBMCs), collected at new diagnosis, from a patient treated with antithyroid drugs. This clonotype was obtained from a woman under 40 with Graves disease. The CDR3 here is CASSLTSGNSGANVLTF. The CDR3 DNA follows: TGTGCCAGCAGCTTAACTAGCGGGAACTCTGGGGCCAACGTCCTGACTTTC.